This entry concerns a single T cell receptor beta chain. Antigen unknown. Running of the assay took place at deep level. DNA input for the unsorted PBMC replicate PCRs was about 0.3 ug, about 30,000 T cell genomes. The method was immunoSEQ multiplex PCR; TCRdb's version includes in-frame clones alone and lacks a portion of them. Of about half a million clones in the sample, 78% were seen once. These data are taken from a study of shared clonotypes between healthy human individuals. Study-wide results and limits: Deeper or shallower sequencing was expected to change how clonotypes are shared among donors.

Donors were healthy HIV-negative adults without recently reported acute infections or vaccinations. V lost 7 bases and J lost 1, with 10 bases in between. This CDR3 is built from 13 residues. CDR1 is SGHTA, CDR2 FQGNSA, per germline. The V and J genes are TRBV7-2 and TRBJ2-5; maybe TRBD2 (6 bases). Sequencing was carried out using PBMCs. The TCR originated in a middle-aged woman in good health. Some clones in this sample may be carry-over from other donors' samples. CDR3 nucleotides: TGTGCCAGCAACCGGGACTCCCAAGAGACCCAGTACTTC. Translation gives CASNRDSQETQYF. Looking up the rest from reference TRBV7-2 and TRBJ2-5 gives the full variable domain: GAGVSQSPSNKVTEKGKDVELRCDPISGHTALYWYRQSLGQGLEFLIYFQGNSAPDKSGLPSDRFSAERTGGSVSTLTIQRTQQEDSAVYLCASNRDSQETQYFGPGTRLLVL.